Sequencing of this TCR beta chain was carried out in a study of shared clonotypes between healthy human individuals. Findings and caveats of the study: Only blood was sampled; tissue repertoires likely differ.

V shed 3 bases and J shed 7 bases, with 18 bases lying between them. The germline CDR1 and CDR2 sequences are GTSNPN and SVGIG (reference sequence). The CDR3 is 15 residues long. As regards this clone: Its antigen is currently unknown.

TCRdb keeps only in-frame clones here, not all; method: immunoSEQ multiplex PCR. This table holds millions of clones, 85% to 95% found once. What was sequenced was naive CD4+ T cells sorted from blood. Subset here: CD45RA+ positively selected. This chain links TRBV30 with TRBJ1-4; D is perhaps TRBD1 (6 bases). The TCR was taken from a young man in good health. In DNA form, the CDR3 reads TGTGCCTGGAGCGTACAGGGTATTGTTAGTGAAAAACTGTTTTTT. It encodes CAWSVQGIVSEKLFF.